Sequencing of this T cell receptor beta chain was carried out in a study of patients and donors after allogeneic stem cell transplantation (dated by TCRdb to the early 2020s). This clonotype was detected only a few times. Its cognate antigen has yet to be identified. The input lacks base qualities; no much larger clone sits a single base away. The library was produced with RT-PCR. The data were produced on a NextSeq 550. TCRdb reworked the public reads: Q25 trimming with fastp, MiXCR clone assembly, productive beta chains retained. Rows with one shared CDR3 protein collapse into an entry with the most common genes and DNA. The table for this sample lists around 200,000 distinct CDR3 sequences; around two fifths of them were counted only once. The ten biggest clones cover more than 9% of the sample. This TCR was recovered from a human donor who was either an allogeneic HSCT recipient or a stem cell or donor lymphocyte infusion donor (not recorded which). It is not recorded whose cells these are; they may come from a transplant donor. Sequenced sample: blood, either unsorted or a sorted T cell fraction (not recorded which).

The nucleotide sequence reads TGTGCCAGCAGCTCAGGAGAGACCACCGGGGAGCTGTTTTTT. Its translation is CASSSGETTGELFF. This chain joins TRBV7-3 to TRBJ2-2; the D gene is not confidently resolved. Relative to germline, V is 4 bases shorter and J is 4 bases shorter, with 10 bases between their ends. The germline V gene provides CDR1 SGHTA and CDR2 FQGTGA. The cysteine opens and the phenylalanine closes a CDR3 of 14 amino acids. The read is trimmed to its CDR3 DNA, 42 bases read in frame from base 1.